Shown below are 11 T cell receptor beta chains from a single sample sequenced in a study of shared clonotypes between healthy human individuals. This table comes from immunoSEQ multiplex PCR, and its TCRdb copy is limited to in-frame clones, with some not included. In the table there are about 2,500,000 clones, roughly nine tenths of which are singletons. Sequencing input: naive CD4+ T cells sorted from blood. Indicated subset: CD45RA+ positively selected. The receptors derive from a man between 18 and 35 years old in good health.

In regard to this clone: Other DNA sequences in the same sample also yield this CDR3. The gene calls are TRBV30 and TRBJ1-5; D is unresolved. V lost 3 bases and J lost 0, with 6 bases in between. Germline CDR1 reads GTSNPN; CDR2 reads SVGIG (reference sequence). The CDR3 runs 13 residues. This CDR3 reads CAWSPNSNQPQHF. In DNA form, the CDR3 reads TGTGCCTGGAGCCCCAATAGCAATCAGCCCCAGCATTTT.

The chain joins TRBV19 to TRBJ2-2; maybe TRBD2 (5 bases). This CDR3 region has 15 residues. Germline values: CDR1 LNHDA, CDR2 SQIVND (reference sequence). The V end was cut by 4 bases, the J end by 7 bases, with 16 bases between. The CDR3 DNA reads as TGTGCCAGTAGTAGGATCCGGGCCGGGGACGGGGAGCTGTTTTTT. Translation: CASSRIRAGDGELFF.

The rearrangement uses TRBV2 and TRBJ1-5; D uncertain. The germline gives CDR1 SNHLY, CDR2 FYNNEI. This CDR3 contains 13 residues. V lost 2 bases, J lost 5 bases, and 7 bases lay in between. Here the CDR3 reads CASSEQIDQPQHF. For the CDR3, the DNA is TGTGCCAGCAGTGAACAGATCGATCAGCCCCAGCATTTT.

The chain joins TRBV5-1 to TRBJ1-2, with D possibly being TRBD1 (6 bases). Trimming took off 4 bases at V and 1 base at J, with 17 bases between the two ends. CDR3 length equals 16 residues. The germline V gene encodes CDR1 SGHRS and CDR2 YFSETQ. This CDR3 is CASSRTRGSGNYGYTF. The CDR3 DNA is TGCGCCAGCAGCCGTACTAGGGGGTCGGGTAACTATGGCTACACCTTC. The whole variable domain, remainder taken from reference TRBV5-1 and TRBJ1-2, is KAGVTQTPRYLIKTRGQQVTLSCSPISGHRSVSWYQQTPGQGLQFLFEYFSETQRNKGNFPGRFSGRQFSNSRSEMNVSTLELGDSALYLCASSRTRGSGNYGYTFGSGTRLTVV.

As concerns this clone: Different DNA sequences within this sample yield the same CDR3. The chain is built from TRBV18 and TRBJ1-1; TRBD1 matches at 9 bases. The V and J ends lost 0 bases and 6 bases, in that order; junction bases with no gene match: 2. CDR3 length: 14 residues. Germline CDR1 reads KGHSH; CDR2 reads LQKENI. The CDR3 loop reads CASSPPGQGPEAFF. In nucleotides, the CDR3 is TGTGCCAGCTCACCACCTGGACAGGGGCCTGAAGCTTTCTTT.

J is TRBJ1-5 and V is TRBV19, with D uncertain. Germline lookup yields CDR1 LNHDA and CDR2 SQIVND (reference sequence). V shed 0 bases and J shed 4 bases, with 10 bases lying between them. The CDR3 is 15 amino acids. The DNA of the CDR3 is TGTGCCAGTAGTATAGAGGGGATACTAAATCAGCCCCAGCATTTT. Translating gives CASSIEGILNQPQHF.

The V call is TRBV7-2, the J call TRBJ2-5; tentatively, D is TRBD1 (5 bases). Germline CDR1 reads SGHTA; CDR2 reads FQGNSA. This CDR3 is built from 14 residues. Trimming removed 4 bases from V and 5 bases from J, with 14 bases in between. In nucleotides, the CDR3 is TGTGCCAGCAGCTCCGCAGGGCGTGTGGAGACCCAGTACTTC. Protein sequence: CASSSAGRVETQYF.

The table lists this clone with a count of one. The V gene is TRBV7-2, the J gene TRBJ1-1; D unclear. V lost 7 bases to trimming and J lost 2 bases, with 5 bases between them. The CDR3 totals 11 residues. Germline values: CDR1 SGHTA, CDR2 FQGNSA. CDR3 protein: CASKVNTEAFF. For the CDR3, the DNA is TGTGCCAGCAAGGTAAACACTGAAGCTTTCTTT.

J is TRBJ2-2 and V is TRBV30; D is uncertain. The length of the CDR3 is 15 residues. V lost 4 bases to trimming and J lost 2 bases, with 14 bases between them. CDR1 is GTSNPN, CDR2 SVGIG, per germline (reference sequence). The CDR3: CAWKVVSLNTGELFF. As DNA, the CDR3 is TGTGCCTGGAAGGTCGTTAGCCTCAACACCGGGGAGCTGTTTTTT.

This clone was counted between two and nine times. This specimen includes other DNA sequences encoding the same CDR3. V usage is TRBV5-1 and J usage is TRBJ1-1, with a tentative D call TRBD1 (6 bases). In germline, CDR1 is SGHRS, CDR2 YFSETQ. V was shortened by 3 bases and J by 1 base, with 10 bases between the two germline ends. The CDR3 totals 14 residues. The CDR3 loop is CASSSGQPNTEAFF. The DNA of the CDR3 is TGCGCCAGCAGCTCTGGACAGCCGAACACTGAAGCTTTCTTT.

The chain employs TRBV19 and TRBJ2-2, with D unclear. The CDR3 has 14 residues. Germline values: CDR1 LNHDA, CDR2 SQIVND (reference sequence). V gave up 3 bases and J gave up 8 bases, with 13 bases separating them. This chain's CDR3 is CASSIPWVEGELFF. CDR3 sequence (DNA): TGTGCCAGTAGTATTCCCTGGGTAGAGGGGGAGCTGTTTTTT.